Listed here are 17 T cell receptor beta chains from one sample, sequenced in a study of T cells expressing NK-cell markers (dated by TCRdb to 2020 to 2022). To prepare the library, 5' RACE was applied. Sequencing instrument: Illumina HiSeq 2000. The reads, reprocessed by TCRdb, yield one row per CDR3 protein sequence and no DNA. This sample's listing comprises 350,000 to 500,000 distinct CDR3 sequences. Jointly, the top ten make up 7.3% of the sample. Material for sequencing was blood T cells: a sorted CD56 or NKG2C T cell subset, CD4+ or CD8+ T cells, or bulk PBMC T cells (not recorded which). These receptors were collected from a woman between 18 and 70 years old in good health.

The V and J genes are TRBV20-1 and TRBJ2-3; TCRdb lists TRBD2, though no DNA is available to test this call. The germline V gene has CDR1 DFQATT and CDR2 SNEGSKA (reference sequence). The CDR3 extends over 14 amino acids. CDR3 sequence: CSASARQDTDTQYF.

CDR3 sequence: CASTADGAGYEKLFF. V usage is TRBV12-3 or TRBV12-4 and J usage is TRBJ1-4. CDR3 length: 15 residues.

The rearrangement uses TRBV15 and TRBJ1-4. This CDR3 contains 14 residues. Germline-derived CDR1 and CDR2 are LNHNV and YYDKDF (reference sequence). The CDR3: CATSSGTANEKLFF.

This chain connects TRBV4-2 to TRBJ2-1; TCRdb calls TRBD1, which cannot be checked without DNA. CDR1 LGHNA and CDR2 YNFKEQ come from the germline V gene. The length of the CDR3 is 15 residues. CDR3 protein: CASSQGPGHLNEQFF.

The rearrangement joins TRBV20-1 to TRBJ2-1. The CDR3 has 11 amino acids. CDR1 and CDR2 (germline): DFQATT, SNEGSKA (reference sequence). The CDR3 spells CSASRSNEQFF.

V and J are TRBV29-1 and TRBJ2-7; TCRdb lists TRBD1, though no DNA is available to test this call. The CDR3 is made up of 13 amino acids. The germline V gene encodes CDR1 SQVTM and CDR2 ANQGSEA. This CDR3 reads CSAYRQGSYEQYF.

The chain couples TRBV11-2 to TRBJ1-6; checking the TCRdb D call of TRBD1 is not possible without DNA. Germline CDR1 and CDR2: SGHAT and FQNNGV. This CDR3 contains 19 residues. The CDR3 reads CASSKNQGASGSYNSPLHF.

V and J are TRBV10-1 and TRBJ2-3; TCRdb designates TRBD1, a call that cannot be tested without DNA. The CDR3 extends over 16 amino acids. CDR1 is WNHNN and CDR2 is SYGVQD in the germline V gene (reference sequence). The CDR3 here is CASSDPRGSGTDTQYF.

The chain joins TRBV20-1 to TRBJ1-3; TCRdb reports TRBD1, a call that lacks DNA to check it against. There are 14 residues in the CDR3. Germline V CDR1 and CDR2: DFQATT, SNEGSKA (reference sequence). The CDR3 is CSARTGGVKNTIYF.

The CDR3 here is CASSQTGGAPDTQYF. The V gene is TRBV4-3, the J gene TRBJ2-3; the TRBD1 assignment by TCRdb is unverifiable without DNA. Germline V gene data show CDR1 as LGHNA and CDR2 as YSLEER. The CDR3 loop spans 15 amino acids.

The chain links TRBV12-3 or TRBV12-4 to TRBJ1-5; TCRdb gives TRBD1 as the D gene, but with no DNA this cannot be confirmed. The CDR3 covers 15 residues. CDR3 loop: CASRLDRLSNQPQHF.

The chain has TRBV28 and TRBJ2-2. Germline CDR1 MDHEN, CDR2 SYDVKM. The CDR3 spans 14 residues. Here the CDR3 reads CASISSANTGELFF.

The chain has TRBV6-2 or TRBV6-3 and TRBJ1-1. CDR3 length: 15 residues. Germline CDR1 is MNHEY and CDR2 is SVGEGT. Here the CDR3 reads CASSYLRLGNTEAFF.

V and J are TRBV6-5 and TRBJ1-6. Per germline, CDR1 MNHEY and CDR2 SVGAGI. The CDR3 totals 15 residues. CDR3 sequence: CASSYSEGLRSPLHF.

This rearrangement joins TRBV7-9 to TRBJ2-7; checking the TCRdb D call of TRBD2 is not possible without DNA. Germline CDR1 is SEHNR and CDR2 is FQNEAQ (reference sequence). The CDR3 has 15 amino acids. Here the CDR3 reads CASSAPGLAAYEQYF.

The V call is TRBV18, the J call TRBJ1-1. The germline V gene has CDR1 KGHSH and CDR2 LQKENI. The CDR3 has 18 residues. The CDR3 spells CASSPLPEGTSRYTEAFF.

This chain connects TRBV4-1 to TRBJ1-5. The CDR3 is 14 residues long. In germline, CDR1 is MGHRA, CDR2 YSYEKL. The CDR3 region is CASSPLTANQPQHF.